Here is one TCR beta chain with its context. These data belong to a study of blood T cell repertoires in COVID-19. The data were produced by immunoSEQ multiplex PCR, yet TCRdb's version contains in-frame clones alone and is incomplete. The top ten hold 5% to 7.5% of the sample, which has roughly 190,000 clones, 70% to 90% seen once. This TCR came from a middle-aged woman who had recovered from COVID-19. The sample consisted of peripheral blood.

In DNA form, the CDR3 reads TGTGCCAGCAGCCCGGTAGCGGGAGGGGATAACGATGAGCAGTTCTTC. Its protein is CASSPVAGGDNDEQFF. The chain couples TRBV9 to TRBJ2-1, with 11 nucleotides matching TRBD2. V lost 4 bases, J lost 8 bases, and 11 bases stayed unmatched. Germline lookup yields CDR1 SGDLS and CDR2 YYNGEE. The length of the CDR3 is 16 residues.